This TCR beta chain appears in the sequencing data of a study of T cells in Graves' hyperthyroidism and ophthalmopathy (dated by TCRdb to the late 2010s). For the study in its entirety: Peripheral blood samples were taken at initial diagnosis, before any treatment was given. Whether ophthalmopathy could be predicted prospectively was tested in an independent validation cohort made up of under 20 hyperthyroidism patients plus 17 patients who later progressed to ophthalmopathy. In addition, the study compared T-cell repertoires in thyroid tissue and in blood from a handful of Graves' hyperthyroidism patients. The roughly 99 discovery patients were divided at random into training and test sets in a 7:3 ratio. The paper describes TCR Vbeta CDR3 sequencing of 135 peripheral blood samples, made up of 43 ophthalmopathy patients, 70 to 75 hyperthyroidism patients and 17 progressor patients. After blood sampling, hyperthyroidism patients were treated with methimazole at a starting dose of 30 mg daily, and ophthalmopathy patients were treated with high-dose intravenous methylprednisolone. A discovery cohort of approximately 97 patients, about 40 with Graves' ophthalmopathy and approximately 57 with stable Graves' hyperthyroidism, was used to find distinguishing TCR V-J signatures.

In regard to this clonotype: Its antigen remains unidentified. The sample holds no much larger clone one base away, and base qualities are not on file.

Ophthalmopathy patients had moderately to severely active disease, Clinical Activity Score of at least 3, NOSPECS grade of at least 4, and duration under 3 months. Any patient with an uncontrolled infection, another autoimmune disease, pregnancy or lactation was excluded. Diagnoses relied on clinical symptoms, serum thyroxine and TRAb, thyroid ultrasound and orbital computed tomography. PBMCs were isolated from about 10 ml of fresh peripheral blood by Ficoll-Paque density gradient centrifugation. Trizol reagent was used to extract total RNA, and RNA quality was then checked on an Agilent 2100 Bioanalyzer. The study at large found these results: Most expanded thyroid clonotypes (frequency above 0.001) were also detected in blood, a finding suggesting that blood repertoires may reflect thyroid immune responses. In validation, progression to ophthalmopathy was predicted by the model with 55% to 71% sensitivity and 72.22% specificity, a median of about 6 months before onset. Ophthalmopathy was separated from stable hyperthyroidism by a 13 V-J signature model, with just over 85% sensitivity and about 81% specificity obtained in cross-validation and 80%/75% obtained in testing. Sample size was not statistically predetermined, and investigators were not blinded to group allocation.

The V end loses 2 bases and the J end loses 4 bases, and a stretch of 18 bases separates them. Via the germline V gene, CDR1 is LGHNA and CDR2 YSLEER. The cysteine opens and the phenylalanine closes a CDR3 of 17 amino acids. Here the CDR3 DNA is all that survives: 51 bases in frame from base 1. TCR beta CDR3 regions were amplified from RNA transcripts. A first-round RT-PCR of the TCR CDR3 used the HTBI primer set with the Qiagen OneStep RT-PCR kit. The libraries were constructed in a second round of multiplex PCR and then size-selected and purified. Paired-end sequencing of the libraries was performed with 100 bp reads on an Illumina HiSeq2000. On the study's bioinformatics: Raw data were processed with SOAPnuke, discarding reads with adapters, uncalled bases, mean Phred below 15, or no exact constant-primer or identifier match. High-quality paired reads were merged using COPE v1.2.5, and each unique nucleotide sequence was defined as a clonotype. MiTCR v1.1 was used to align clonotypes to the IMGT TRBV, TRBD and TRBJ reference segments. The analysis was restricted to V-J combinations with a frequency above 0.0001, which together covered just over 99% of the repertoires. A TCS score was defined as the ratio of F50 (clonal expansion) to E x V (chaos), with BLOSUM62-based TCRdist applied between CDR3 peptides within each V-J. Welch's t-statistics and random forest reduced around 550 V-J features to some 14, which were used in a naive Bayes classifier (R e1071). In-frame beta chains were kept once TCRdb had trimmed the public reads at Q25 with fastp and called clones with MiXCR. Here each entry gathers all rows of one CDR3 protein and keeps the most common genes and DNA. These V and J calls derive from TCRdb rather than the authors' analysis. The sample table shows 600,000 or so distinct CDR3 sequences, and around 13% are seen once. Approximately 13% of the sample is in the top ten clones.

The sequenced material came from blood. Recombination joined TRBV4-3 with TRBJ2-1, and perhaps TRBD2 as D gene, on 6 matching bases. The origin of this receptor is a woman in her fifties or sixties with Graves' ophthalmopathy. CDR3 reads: CASSQNTGLALYNEQFF. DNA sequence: TGCGCCAGCAGCCAAAACACGGGACTCGCCCTTTACAATGAGCAGTTCTTC.